Given below is one T cell receptor (beta chain) in context. The sample is drawn from a study of blood T cell repertoires in COVID-19. Trimming stripped 4 bases from V and 5 bases from J, with 5 bases between. The CDR3 spans 12 residues. Germline CDR1 ENHRY, CDR2 SYGVKD. Authors' processing steps: It was from reference gene primer amplification that nucleated cell counts were estimated. The repertoire was sequenced with immunoSEQ multiplex PCR; TCRdb's copy has only in-frame clones and lacks some. The D gene and trimming were derived from the DNA, and the V and J assignments and clone size from that table. The sample has some 420,000 clones; more than 80% are singletons. Residents of about two dozen US areas, aged about 18 to 89 years, made up the participants. Cohort placement rested on clinical history that participants reported themselves. Among Cohort 3 donors, those recovered had two negative PCRs, clearance, or symptom resolution.

The sequenced sample consisted of PBMCs or T cells enriched from blood (not recorded which). The J gene is TRBJ1-4, the V gene TRBV10-3; D remains unclear. The sequence was collected from a man aged 25 to 40 who had recovered from COVID-19. CDR3 bases: TGTGCCATCAGTGGGGAGAATGAAAAACTGTTTTTT. This codes for CAISGENEKLFF.